One sample yielded the 10 T cell receptor beta chains listed below, sequenced in a study of response to subunit inactivated influenza vaccine. TCRdb analysed the RT-PCR reads with MiXCR anew, one entry per CDR3 protein. The profile shows around 750,000 distinct CDR3 sequences, approximately 21% of them singletons. The material sequenced was PBMCs from blood, taken about 5 days after vaccination. Receptor source: a man aged 45-65 years who received an inactivated influenza vaccine.

This clonotype has just a few counts. This chain connects TRBV4-2 to TRBJ2-1, with D possibly matching TRBD2 (5 bases). CDR1 and CDR2 from the germline V gene are LGHNA and YNFKEQ. CDR3 length: 16 residues. V was shortened by 1 base and J by 1 base, with 11 bases between the two germline ends. The CDR3 region is CASSQGFPGSYNEQFF. For the CDR3, the DNA is TGTGCCAGCAGCCAAGGTTTCCCGGGGTCCTACAATGAGCAGTTCTTC.

This clonotype occurred a few times. V usage is TRBV7-2 and J usage is TRBJ1-1, with a tentative D call TRBD1 (5 bases). Germline CDR1 and CDR2: SGHTA and FQGNSA. Trimming removed 0 bases at V and 4 bases at J, with 15 bases between. The CDR3 sequence is 16 residues long. The CDR3 sequence is CASSLALGQGGTEAFF. The CDR3 bases are TGTGCCAGCAGCTTAGCGCTCGGGCAGGGCGGCACTGAAGCTTTCTTT.

This clonotype showed up just a few times. The CDR3 DNA sequence: TGCGCCAGCAGCTTGAGACCCTCTGGAAACACCATATATTTT. Protein product: CASSLRPSGNTIYF. The rearrangement uses TRBV5-1 and TRBJ1-3; D unresolved. V shed 1 base and J shed 0 bases, with 5 bases lying between them. Germline loops: CDR1 SGHRS, CDR2 YFSETQ. This CDR3 region has 14 residues.

This clonotype was found many times. V gene TRBV12-3 or TRBV12-4 combines with J gene TRBJ2-7; D gene unclear. This CDR3 comprises 14 residues. The V gene lost 5 bases and the J gene lost 1 base, with 12 bases spanning the gap. The CDR3 DNA reads TGTGCCAGCAGTCATCCGACCTATTCCTACGAGCAGTACTTC. The encoded protein is CASSHPTYSYEQYF.

The sample holds a few counts of this clonotype. V usage is TRBV11-2 and J usage is TRBJ2-5; 8 nucleotides line up with TRBD2. The trim removed 1 base at V and 6 bases at J, leaving 10 bases unmatched. The CDR3 loop spans 16 amino acids. Germline CDR1 is SGHAT and CDR2 is FQNNGV. The CDR3 nucleotides read TGTGCCAGCAGCTTAGTACGGGGGGGCCGATTAAAGACCCAGTACTTC. Residues: CASSLVRGGRLKTQYF.

The chain recombines TRBV27 with TRBJ1-1; D is unclear. CDR3 size: 11 residues. V was clipped by 4 bases and J by 6 bases, with 6 bases between them. Germline V gives CDR1 MNHEY, CDR2 SMNVEV (reference sequence). The CDR3 bases are TGTGCCAGCAGTTCTGACGCTGAAGCTTTCTTT. This codes for CASSSDAEAFF.

The chain employs TRBV7-9 and TRBJ2-2, with D tentatively TRBD2 (6 bases). V dropped 3 bases and J dropped 0 bases, with 11 bases sitting between them. The CDR3 spans 16 residues. From germline, CDR1 is SEHNR and CDR2 FQNEAQ (reference sequence). The CDR3 protein is CASSFILAPNTGELFF. DNA for the CDR3: TGTGCCAGCAGCTTCATCCTAGCGCCGAACACCGGGGAGCTGTTTTTT.

The rearrangement joins TRBV7-9 to TRBJ2-7, with D perhaps TRBD1 (7 bases). Germline CDR1 reads SEHNR; CDR2 reads FQNEAQ (reference sequence). This CDR3 spans 17 amino acids. V was clipped by 3 bases and J by 4 bases, with 22 bases between them. CDR3 in DNA: TGTGCCAGCAGCTTGTCGGGGGATTCCGACAGGGCTTACGAGCAGTACTTC. Its protein product is CASSLSGDSDRAYEQYF.

This clonotype has a handful of counts. The chain is built from TRBV20-1 and TRBJ2-1, with a tentative D call TRBD2 (5 bases). Trimming pared 3 bases from V and 2 bases from J, leaving 14 bases between. The CDR3 runs to 15 residues. Germline CDR1 DFQATT, CDR2 SNEGSKA (reference sequence). The CDR3 region has the DNA TGCAGTGCTAGTCAGCCGGGGTGGCCCTACAATGAGCAGTTCTTC. It encodes CSASQPGWPYNEQFF.

The J gene is TRBJ2-5, the V gene TRBV20-1; the D gene is possibly TRBD2 (6 bases). V was trimmed by 6 bases and J by 5 bases, leaving 13 bases between them. This CDR3 has 12 residues. Germline assignment: CDR1 DFQATT and CDR2 SNEGSKA (reference sequence). CDR3 DNA: TGCAGTGCCACCCAAAGCGGGGAGACCCAGTACTTC. It yields the protein CSATQSGETQYF.